This TCR beta chain comes out of a study of blood T cell repertoires in COVID-19. Study-level information: Samples taken during acute and convalescent COVID-19 were collected in the United States, Italy and Spain. Nucleic acid was either cDNA or gDNA, and it came from T cells, B-cell-depleted T cells, or PBMCs.

Authors' data handling: Scientists estimated how many nucleated cells there were by amplifying reference gene primers. Sequenced by immunoSEQ multiplex PCR; TCRdb stores in-frame clones only, minus some. V and J calls and clone size are as listed in that table; D and trimming were resolved from the DNA. The sample lists approximately 100,000 clones, 92% seen once, with 5% to 6% in the top ten. V dropped 3 bases and J dropped 3; count of bases not matched to a gene: 7. The CDR3 runs to 16 residues. CDR1 SGHRS and CDR2 YFSETQ come from the germline V gene. Sequenced input: peripheral blood. This receptor was obtained from a man aged 45 to 65 with active COVID-19. V usage is TRBV5-1 and J usage is TRBJ2-3; TRBD1 aligns across 10 bases. The DNA for the CDR3 is TGCGCCAGCAGCTCGGGACAGGGGATGGTTACAGATACGCAGTATTTT. Amino acid sequence: CASSSGQGMVTDTQYF.